The 18 T cell receptor beta chains given below trace back to one sample, sequenced in a study of CD8 T cells in ankylosing spondylitis. TCRdb re-derived calls from the 5' RACE reads in MiXCR, one entry per CDR3 protein. The table includes 350,000 or so distinct CDR3 sequences, roughly 8% detected once. Study-level points and caveats: What appeared characteristic of ankylosing spondylitis blood was a TCR beta motif of fewer than ten highly homologous variants.

The antigens of these receptors remain unknown. The sequenced material came from blood, either unsorted or a sorted T cell fraction (not recorded which). The source is a male donor with ankylosing spondylitis.

This clonotype showed up many times. This chain uses TRBV10-3 with TRBJ2-2, with 8 positions matching TRBD2. CDR1 and CDR2 (germline): ENHRY, SYGVKD. The CDR3 totals 18 residues. After removal of 2 bases from V and 1 base from J, the junction contained 9 bases not matched to a gene. The CDR3 sequence is CAISEIAGGLVNTGELFF. The DNA for the CDR3 is TGTGCCATCAGTGAGATTGCGGGAGGACTGGTGAACACCGGGGAGCTGTTTTTT.

This clonotype was seen at least ten times. The chain's CDR3 is CASSPGKGQGFGDTQYF. In DNA, the CDR3 is TGCGCCAGCAGCCCCGGTAAGGGACAGGGGTTTGGAGATACGCAGTATTTT. This rearrangement joins TRBV5-1 to TRBJ2-3; 10 bases line up with TRBD1. CDR3 length: 17 amino acids. The V and J ends lost 4 bases and 5 bases, in that order; junction bases with no gene match: 13. CDR1 and CDR2 (germline): SGHRS, YFSETQ.

This clonotype was detected many times. The J gene is TRBJ2-2, the V gene TRBV12-3 or TRBV12-4; TRBD1 might be the D (5 bases). Trimming removed 3 bases from V and 1 base from J, with 9 bases in between. The CDR3 covers 15 residues. CDR3 coding DNA: TGTGCCAGCAGTTTCCGCAGGGAGAACACCGGGGAGCTGTTTTTT. This translates into CASSFRRENTGELFF.

J is TRBJ2-6 and V is TRBV9, with 7 bases fitting TRBD1. The CDR3 loop spans 17 amino acids. J lost 5 bases, V lost 3 bases, and 11 bases had no gene match. Germline CDR1 and CDR2: SGDLS and YYNGEE. CDR3 loop: CASSADRDGKRANVLTF. CDR3 DNA: TGTGCCAGCAGCGCCGACAGGGACGGAAAGCGGGCCAACGTCCTGACTTTC.

The chain carries TRBV27 and TRBJ1-3; 7 nucleotides line up with TRBD1. The CDR3 has 13 amino acids. Germline V gene sequence: CDR1 MNHEY, CDR2 SMNVEV (reference sequence). J lost 7 bases, V lost 5 bases, and 5 bases had no gene match. CDR3 bases: TGTGCCAGCAGTGTGACAGGGAGTAACACCATATATTTT. This codes for CASSVTGSNTIYF.

This clonotype was found a few times. The chain joins TRBV18 to TRBJ1-3; no clear D. Germline lookup yields CDR1 KGHSH and CDR2 LQKENI. Trimming shortened V by 0 bases and J by 2 bases, and 2 bases separated the two germline ends. The CDR3 runs 13 residues. CDR3 DNA sequence: TGTGCCAGCTCACCACCTCCTGGAAACACCATATATTTT. Translating gives CASSPPPGNTIYF.

This clonotype came up a few times. The CDR3 DNA sequence: TGTGCCAGCAGCAACCCAGAGCGGGCGCTCACAGATACGCAGTATTTT. This translates into CASSNPERALTDTQYF. This chain joins TRBV21-1 and TRBJ2-3; TRBD1 is the table's D call, not checked against the DNA. TRBV21-1 is tagged as a pseudogene. This CDR3 region has 16 residues.

There are a few counts of this clonotype. V is TRBV11-1 and J is TRBJ2-1; a possible D gene is TRBD1 (8 bases). Trimming stripped 5 bases from V and 5 bases from J, with 28 bases between. This CDR3 is 19 amino acids long. Germline values: CDR1 SGHAT, CDR2 FQDESV (reference sequence). DNA of the CDR3: TGTGCCAGCAGCAGCGGGACAGGCGATACCAGATTCCGCCACAATGAGCAGTTCTTC. It codes for CASSSGTGDTRFRHNEQFF.

This clonotype came up a few times. The V gene is TRBV6-5, the J gene TRBJ2-2; 10 nucleotides align to TRBD1. V shed 0 bases and J 6 bases; nucleotides not matched to a gene: 13. The CDR3 has 19 amino acids. CDR1 is MNHEY and CDR2 is SVGAGI in the germline V gene. CDR3 sequence (DNA): TGTGCCAGCAGTTACTCGATTCAGGCAGGACAGGGGGGGGCCGGGGAGCTGTTTTTT. This translates into CASSYSIQAGQGGAGELFF.

This clonotype has a count of ten or more. The chain employs TRBV7-8 and TRBJ1-1; TRBD1 agrees at 8 bases. CDR3 length: 15 amino acids. After removal of 7 bases from V and 6 bases from J, the junction contained 13 bases not matched to a gene. CDR1 is SGHVS and CDR2 is FQNEAQ in the germline V gene. The CDR3 loop reads CASTPTPSRGPEAFF. In nucleotides, the CDR3 is TGTGCCAGCACCCCAACCCCGAGCAGGGGGCCTGAAGCTTTCTTT.

This clonotype was counted at least ten times. The V and J genes are TRBV10-3 and TRBJ2-6; possibly TRBD1 for D (5 bases). CDR1 and CDR2 (germline): ENHRY, SYGVKD. The CDR3 has 19 amino acids. V was cut by 3 bases and J by 0 bases, with 18 bases left in between. CDR3 bases: TGTGCCATCAGTGATTTAAGCTTTGACAGAAACTCTGGGGCCAACGTCCTGACTTTC. Residues: CAISDLSFDRNSGANVLTF.

This clonotype was seen many times. The rearrangement links TRBV5-1 to TRBJ1-4; possible D gene TRBD1, 6 bases. This CDR3 is built from 14 residues. The V end was cut by 0 bases, the J end by 11 bases, with 14 bases between. The germline gives CDR1 SGHRS, CDR2 YFSETQ. The CDR3, as DNA: TGCGCCAGCAGCTTGGAACAGGGAAGGGTGAAACTGTTTTTT. As protein: CASSLEQGRVKLFF.

This clonotype was detected many times. The chain joins TRBV7-2 to TRBJ1-2, with D unclear. Germline V lookup: CDR1 SGHTA, CDR2 FQGNSA. The CDR3 has 17 residues. V was cut by 0 bases and J by 0 bases, with 14 bases left in between. The CDR3: CASSLAPGDKPNYGYTF. CDR3 bases: TGTGCCAGCAGCTTAGCTCCCGGGGATAAGCCTAACTATGGCTACACCTTC.

This clonotype was counted between two and nine times. The V gene is TRBV7-3, the J gene TRBJ2-3, with D unresolved. Germline CDR1 reads SGHTA; CDR2 reads FQGTGA. V was clipped by 1 base and J by 1 base, with 6 bases between them. The CDR3 has 14 amino acids. The CDR3 here is CASSLRFGTDTQYF. The CDR3 nucleotides read TGTGCCAGCAGCTTAAGATTCGGCACAGATACGCAGTATTTT.

This clonotype was detected ten times or more. This sequence joins TRBV28 and TRBJ2-7; D could derive from TRBD1 or TRBD2 (5 bases each). Germline values: CDR1 MDHEN, CDR2 SYDVKM. CDR3 length equals 17 residues. V was shortened by 4 bases and J by 0 bases, with 19 bases between the two germline ends. CDR3 loop: CASSSGTLVLSSYEQYF. Written as DNA, the CDR3 is TGTGCCAGCAGTTCAGGGACGTTAGTACTTAGCTCCTACGAGCAGTACTTC.

This clonotype appeared a few times. The chain combines TRBV10-3 with TRBJ2-1, with 9 bases fitting TRBD2. V lost 7 bases and J lost 2; bases outside the gene matches: 3. In germline, CDR1 is ENHRY, CDR2 SYGVKD. The CDR3 runs to 14 residues. The CDR3 nucleotides read TGTGCCATCAAGGGACTAGCAGCCTACAATGAGCAGTTCTTC. Protein product: CAIKGLAAYNEQFF.

The gene calls are TRBV6-5 and TRBJ1-2; TRBD1 matches at 9 bases. V gave up 2 bases and J gave up 8 bases; unmatched junction bases: 12. Looked up from germline, CDR1 is MNHEY and CDR2 is SVGAGI. The CDR3 sequence is 16 residues long. The CDR3 reads CASSYHGTGQGSGYTF. In DNA form, the CDR3 reads TGTGCCAGCAGTTACCACGGGACGGGACAGGGTTCCGGCTACACCTTC.

The sample holds a few counts of this clonotype. This chain joins TRBV2 and TRBJ2-3; no clear D. The CDR3 is 12 amino acids. Germline CDR1 SNHLY, CDR2 FYNNEI. V was shortened by 5 bases and J by 3 bases, with 6 bases between the two germline ends. Here the CDR3 reads CASSPITDTQYF. The CDR3 DNA sequence: TGTGCCAGCAGTCCGATTACAGATACGCAGTATTTT.